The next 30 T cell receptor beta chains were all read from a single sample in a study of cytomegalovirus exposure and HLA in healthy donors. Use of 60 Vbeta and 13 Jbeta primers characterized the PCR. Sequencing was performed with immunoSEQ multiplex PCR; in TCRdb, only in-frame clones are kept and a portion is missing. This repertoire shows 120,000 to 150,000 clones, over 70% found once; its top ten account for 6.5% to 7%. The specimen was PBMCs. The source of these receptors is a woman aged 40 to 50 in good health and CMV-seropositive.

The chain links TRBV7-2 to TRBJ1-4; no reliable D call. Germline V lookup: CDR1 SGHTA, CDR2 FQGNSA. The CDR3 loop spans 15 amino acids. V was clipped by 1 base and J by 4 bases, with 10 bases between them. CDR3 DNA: TGTGCCAGCAGCTTAGTGGGCGGGCTTAATGAAAAACTGTTTTTT. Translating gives CASSLVGGLNEKLFF.

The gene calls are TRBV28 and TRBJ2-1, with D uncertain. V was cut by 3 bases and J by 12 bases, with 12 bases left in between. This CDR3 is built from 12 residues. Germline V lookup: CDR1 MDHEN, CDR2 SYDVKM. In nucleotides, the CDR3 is TGTGCCAGCAGTTTCCAAACGAACGGGCAGTTCTTC. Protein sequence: CASSFQTNGQFF.

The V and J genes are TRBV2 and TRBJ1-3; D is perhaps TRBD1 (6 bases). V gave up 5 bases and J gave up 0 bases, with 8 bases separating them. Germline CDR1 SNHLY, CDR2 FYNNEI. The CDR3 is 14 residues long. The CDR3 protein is CASSRTDSGNTIYF. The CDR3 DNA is TGTGCCAGCAGTCGGACAGACTCTGGAAACACCATATATTTT.

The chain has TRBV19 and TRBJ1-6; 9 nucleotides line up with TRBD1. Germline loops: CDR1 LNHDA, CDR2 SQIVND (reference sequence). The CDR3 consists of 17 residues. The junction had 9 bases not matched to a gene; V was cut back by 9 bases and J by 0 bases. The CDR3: CASGTGPDSSYNSPLHF. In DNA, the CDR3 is TGTGCCAGCGGGACAGGGCCTGACAGCTCCTATAATTCACCCCTCCACTTT.

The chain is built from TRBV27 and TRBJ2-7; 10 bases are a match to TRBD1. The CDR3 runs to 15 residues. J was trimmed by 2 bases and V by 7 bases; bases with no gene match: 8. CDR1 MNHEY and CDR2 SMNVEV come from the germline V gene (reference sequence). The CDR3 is CASTRAGTGAYEQYF. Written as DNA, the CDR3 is TGTGCCAGCACTCGGGCCGGGACAGGGGCCTACGAGCAGTACTTC.

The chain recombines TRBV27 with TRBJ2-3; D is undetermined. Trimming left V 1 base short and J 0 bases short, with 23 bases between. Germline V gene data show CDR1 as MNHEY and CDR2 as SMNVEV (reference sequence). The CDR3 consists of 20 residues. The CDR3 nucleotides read TGTGCCAGCAGTTTATTTCGGGTTATGCCCGGCCGATCTAGCACAGATACGCAGTATTTT. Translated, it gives CASSLFRVMPGRSSTDTQYF.

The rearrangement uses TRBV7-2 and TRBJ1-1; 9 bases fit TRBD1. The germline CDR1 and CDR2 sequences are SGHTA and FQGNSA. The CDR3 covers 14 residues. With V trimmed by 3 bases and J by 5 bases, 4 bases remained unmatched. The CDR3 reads CASSFTGGRTEAFF. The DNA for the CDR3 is TGTGCCAGCAGCTTTACAGGGGGCAGGACTGAAGCTTTCTTT. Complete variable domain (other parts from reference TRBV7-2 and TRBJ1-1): GAGVSQSPSNKVTEKGKDVELRCDPISGHTALYWYRQSLGQGLEFLIYFQGNSAPDKSGLPSDRFSAERTGGSVSTLTIQRTQQEDSAVYLCASSFTGGRTEAFFGQGTRLTVV.

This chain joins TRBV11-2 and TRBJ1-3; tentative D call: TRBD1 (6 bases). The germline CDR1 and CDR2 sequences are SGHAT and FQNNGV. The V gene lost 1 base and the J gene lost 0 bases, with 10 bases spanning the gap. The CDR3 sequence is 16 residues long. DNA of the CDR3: TGTGCCAGCAGCTTAGGGGGGCGGAACTCTGGAAACACCATATATTTT. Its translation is CASSLGGRNSGNTIYF.

In DNA, the CDR3 is TGTGCCAGCAGCGTTAGCGGGGGGGCGGGCGAGCAGTACTTC. Amino acids: CASSVSGGAGEQYF. The chain combines TRBV7-3 with TRBJ2-7, with 11 bases matching TRBD2. The CDR3 length is 14 residues. Germline V gene sequence: CDR1 SGHTA, CDR2 FQGTGA. J lost 6 bases, V lost 5 bases, and 6 bases had no gene match.

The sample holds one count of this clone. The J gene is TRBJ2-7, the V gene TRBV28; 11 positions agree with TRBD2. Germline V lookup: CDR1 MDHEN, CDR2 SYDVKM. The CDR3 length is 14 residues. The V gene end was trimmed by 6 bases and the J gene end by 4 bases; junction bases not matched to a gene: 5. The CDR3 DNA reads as TGTGCCAGCAGCCGGACTAGCGGGCAGTACGAGCAGTACTTC. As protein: CASSRTSGQYEQYF.

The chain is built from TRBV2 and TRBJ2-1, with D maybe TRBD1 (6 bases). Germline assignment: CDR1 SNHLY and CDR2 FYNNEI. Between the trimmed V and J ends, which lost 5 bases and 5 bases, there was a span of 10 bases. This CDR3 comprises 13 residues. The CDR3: CASSTWDNNEQFF. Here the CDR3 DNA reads TGTGCCAGCAGTACCTGGGACAACAATGAGCAGTTCTTC.

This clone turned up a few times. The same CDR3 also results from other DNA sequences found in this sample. The CDR3 sequence is CASSLDRAYEQYF. In DNA form, the CDR3 reads TGTGCCAGCAGCTTGGACAGAGCCTACGAGCAGTACTTC. The rearrangement uses TRBV5-4 and TRBJ2-7; D gene unclear. V gave up 0 bases and J gave up 2 bases, with 6 bases separating them. The CDR3 is 13 residues long. In germline, CDR1 is SGHNT, CDR2 YYREEE (reference sequence).

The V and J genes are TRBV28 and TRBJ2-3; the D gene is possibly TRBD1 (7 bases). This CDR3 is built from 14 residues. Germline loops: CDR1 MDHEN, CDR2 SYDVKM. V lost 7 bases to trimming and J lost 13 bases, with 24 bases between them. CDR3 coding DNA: TGTGCCAGCAATAAGAGAGGAGGGGGCCTAAAAAAGTATTTT. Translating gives CASNKRGGGLKKYF.

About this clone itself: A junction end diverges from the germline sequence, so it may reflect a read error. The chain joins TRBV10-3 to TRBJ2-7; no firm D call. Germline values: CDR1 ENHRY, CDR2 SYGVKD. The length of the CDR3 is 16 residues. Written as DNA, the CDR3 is TGTGCCAGCAGTGAGGTCCCGACACTCAACGGATACGAGCAGTACTTC. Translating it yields CASSEVPTLNGYEQYF.

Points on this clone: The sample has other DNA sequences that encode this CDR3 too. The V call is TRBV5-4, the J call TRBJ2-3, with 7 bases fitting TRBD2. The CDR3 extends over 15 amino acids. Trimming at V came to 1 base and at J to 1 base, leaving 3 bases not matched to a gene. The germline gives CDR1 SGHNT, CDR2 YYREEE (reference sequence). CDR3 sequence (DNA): TGTGCCAGCAGCTTGTGGGGGGGTGGCACAGATACGCAGTATTTT. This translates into CASSLWGGGTDTQYF.

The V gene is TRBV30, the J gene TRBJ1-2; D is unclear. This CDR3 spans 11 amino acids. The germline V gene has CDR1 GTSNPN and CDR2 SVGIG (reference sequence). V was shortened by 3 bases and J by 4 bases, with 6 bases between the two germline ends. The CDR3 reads CAWSGLYGYTF. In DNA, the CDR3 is TGTGCCTGGAGCGGACTCTATGGCTACACCTTC.

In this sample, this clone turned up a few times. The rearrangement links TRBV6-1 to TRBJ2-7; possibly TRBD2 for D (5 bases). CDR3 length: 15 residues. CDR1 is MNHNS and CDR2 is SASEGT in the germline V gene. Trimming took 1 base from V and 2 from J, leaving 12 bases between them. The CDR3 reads CASSEGRGSTYEQYF. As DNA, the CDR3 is TGTGCCAGCAGTGAAGGTCGGGGATCAACCTACGAGCAGTACTTC.

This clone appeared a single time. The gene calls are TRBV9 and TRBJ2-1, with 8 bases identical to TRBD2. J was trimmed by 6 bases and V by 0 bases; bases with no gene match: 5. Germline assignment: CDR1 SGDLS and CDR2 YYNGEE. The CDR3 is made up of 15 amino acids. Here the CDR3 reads CASSVELAEINEQFF. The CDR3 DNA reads TGTGCCAGCAGCGTAGAACTAGCGGAAATCAATGAGCAGTTCTTC.

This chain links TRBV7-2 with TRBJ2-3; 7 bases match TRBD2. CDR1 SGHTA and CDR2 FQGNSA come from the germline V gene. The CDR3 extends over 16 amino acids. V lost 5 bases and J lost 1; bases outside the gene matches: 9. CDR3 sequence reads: CASSKTGTTRTDTQYF. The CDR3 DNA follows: TGTGCCAGCAGCAAGACCGGGACTACGCGCACAGATACGCAGTATTTT. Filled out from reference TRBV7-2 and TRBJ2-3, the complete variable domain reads GAGVSQSPSNKVTEKGKDVELRCDPISGHTALYWYRQSLGQGLEFLIYFQGNSAPDKSGLPSDRFSAERTGGSVSTLTIQRTQQEDSAVYLCASSKTGTTRTDTQYFGPGTRLTVL.

CDR3 sequence: CASSQGRGGNYNEQFF. The CDR3 DNA follows: TGCGCCAGCAGCCAAGGTCGGGGGGGCAACTACAATGAGCAGTTCTTC. The V and J genes are TRBV4-1 and TRBJ2-1, with 8 nucleotides matching TRBD2. The V and J ends lost 1 base and 3 bases, in that order; junction bases with no gene match: 5. Germline lookup yields CDR1 MGHRA and CDR2 YSYEKL. This CDR3 spans 16 amino acids.

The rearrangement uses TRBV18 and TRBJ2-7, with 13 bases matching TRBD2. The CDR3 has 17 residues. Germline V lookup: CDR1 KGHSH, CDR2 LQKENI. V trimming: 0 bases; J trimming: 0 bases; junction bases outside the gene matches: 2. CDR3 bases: TGTGCCAGCTCACCACCTGGACTAGCGGGGGTCTCCTACGAGCAGTACTTC. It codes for CASSPPGLAGVSYEQYF. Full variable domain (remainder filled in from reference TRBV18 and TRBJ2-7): NAGVMQNPRHLVRRRGQEARLRCSPMKGHSHVYWYRQLPEEGLKFMVYLQKENIIDESGMPKERFSAEFPKEGPSILRIQQVVRGDSAAYFCASSPPGLAGVSYEQYFGPGTRLTVT.

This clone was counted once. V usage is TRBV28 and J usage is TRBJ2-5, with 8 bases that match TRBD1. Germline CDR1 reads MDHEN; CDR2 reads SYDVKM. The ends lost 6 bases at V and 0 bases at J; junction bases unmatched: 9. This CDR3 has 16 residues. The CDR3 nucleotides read TGTGCCAGCAGCCGCGGGACAGGCGATAACCAAGAGACCCAGTACTTC. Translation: CASSRGTGDNQETQYF.

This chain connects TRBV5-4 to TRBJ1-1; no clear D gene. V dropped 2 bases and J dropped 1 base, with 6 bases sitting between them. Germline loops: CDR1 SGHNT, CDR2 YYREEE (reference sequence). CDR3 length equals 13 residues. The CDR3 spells CASSFTRNTEAFF. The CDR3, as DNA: TGTGCCAGCAGCTTTACTCGGAACACTGAAGCTTTCTTT.

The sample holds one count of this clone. The CDR3 DNA reads TGTGCCAGCAGGCCAGCGGGGGGGGTGACCGGGGAGCTGTTTTTT. It yields the protein CASRPAGGVTGELFF. This chain joins TRBV6-5 and TRBJ2-2, with 10 nucleotides matching TRBD2. CDR1 is MNHEY, CDR2 SVGAGI, per germline. The CDR3 covers 15 residues. V lost 6 bases and J lost 5; bases outside the gene matches: 6.

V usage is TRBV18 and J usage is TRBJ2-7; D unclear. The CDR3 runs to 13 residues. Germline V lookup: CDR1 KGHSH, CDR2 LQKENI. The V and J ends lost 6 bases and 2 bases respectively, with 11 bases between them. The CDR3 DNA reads TGTGCCAGCTCGCGACAAGCAACCTACGAGCAGTACTTC. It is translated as CASSRQATYEQYF.

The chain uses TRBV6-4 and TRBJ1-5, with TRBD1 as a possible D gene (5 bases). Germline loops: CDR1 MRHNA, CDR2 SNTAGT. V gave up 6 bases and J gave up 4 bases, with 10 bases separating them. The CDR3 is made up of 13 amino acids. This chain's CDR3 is CASSLQENQPQHF. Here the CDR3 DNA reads TGTGCCAGCAGCCTACAGGAGAATCAGCCCCAGCATTTT.

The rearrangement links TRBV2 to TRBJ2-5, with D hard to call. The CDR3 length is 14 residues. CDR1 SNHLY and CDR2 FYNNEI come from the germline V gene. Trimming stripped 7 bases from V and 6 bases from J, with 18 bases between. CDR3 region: CASTQTVAYQTQYF. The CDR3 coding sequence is TGTGCCAGCACTCAGACTGTGGCTTACCAGACCCAGTACTTC.

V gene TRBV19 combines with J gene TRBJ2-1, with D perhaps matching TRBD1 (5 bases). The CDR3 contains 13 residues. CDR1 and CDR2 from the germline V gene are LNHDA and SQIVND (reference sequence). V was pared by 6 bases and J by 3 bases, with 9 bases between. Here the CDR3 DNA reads TGTGCCAGTAGCAGACAGAGCTACAATGAGCAGTTCTTC. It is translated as CASSRQSYNEQFF. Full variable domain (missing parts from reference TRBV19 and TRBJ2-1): DGGITQSPKYLFRKEGQNVTLSCEQNLNHDAMYWYRQDPGQGLRLIYYSQIVNDFQKGDIAEGYSVSREKKESFPLTVTSAQKNPTAFYLCASSRQSYNEQFFGPGTRLTVL.

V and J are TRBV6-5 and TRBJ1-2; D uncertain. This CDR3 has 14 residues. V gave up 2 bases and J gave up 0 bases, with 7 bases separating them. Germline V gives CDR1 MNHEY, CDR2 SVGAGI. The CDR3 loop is CASSYGQTNYGYTF. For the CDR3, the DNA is TGTGCCAGCAGTTACGGGCAGACTAACTATGGCTACACCTTC.

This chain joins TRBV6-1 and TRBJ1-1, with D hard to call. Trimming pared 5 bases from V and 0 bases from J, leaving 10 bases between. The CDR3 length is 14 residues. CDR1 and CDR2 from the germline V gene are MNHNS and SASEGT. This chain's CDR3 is CASSPGLLNTEAFF. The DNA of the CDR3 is TGTGCCAGCAGTCCCGGACTCCTGAACACTGAAGCTTTCTTT.